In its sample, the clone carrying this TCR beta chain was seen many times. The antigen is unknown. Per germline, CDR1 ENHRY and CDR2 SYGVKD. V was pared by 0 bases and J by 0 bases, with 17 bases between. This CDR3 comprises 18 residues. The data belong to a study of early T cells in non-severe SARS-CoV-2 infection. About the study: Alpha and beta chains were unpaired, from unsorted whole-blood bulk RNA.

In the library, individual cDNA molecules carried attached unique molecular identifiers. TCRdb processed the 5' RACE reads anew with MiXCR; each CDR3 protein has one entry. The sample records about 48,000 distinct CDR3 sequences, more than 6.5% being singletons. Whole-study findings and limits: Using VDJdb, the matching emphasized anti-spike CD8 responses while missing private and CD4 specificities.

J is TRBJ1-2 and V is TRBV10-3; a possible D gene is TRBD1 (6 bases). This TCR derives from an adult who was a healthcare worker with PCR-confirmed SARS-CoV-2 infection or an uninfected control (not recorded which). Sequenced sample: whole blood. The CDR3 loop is CAISESGGTMIANYGYTF. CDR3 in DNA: TGTGCCATCAGTGAGTCCGGGGGGACAATGATAGCTAACTATGGCTACACCTTC.